These 22 T cell receptor beta chains came from one sample sequenced in a study of post-analysis software for immune sequencing data. Study-level points and caveats: Relative to controls, patients had 4 or 5 TRBV segments at higher frequency, with TRBV5-6, TRBV5-1 and TRBV20-1 among these.

Sequencing libraries made from TCR beta cDNA carried unique molecular identifiers. TCRdb passed the PCR reads through MiXCR, listing each CDR3 protein once. Seen here are 750,000 to 900,000 distinct CDR3 sequences, approximately 44% observed once, and the top ten hold over 4.5%. Their antigens are not known. Material for sequencing was blood. Every receptor here comes from a girl aged 5 to 17 with multiple sclerosis.

The V call is TRBV29-1, the J call TRBJ2-5, with 11 bases aligning to TRBD2. Per germline, CDR1 SQVTM and CDR2 ANQGSEA. V dropped 0 bases and J dropped 1; count of bases not matched to a gene: 4. The CDR3 is made up of 16 amino acids. CDR3: CSVEEIGTSGQETQYF. The CDR3 bases are TGCAGCGTTGAAGAGATAGGGACTAGCGGCCAAGAGACCCAGTACTTC.

The rearrangement links TRBV4-3 to TRBJ2-4, with D unresolved. V lost 1 base to trimming and J lost 1 base, with 14 bases between them. From germline, CDR1 is LGHNA and CDR2 YSLEER. CDR3 length: 17 amino acids. The CDR3 DNA reads TGCGCCAGCAGCCAAGTTAGGGCCCAGAGGGCCAAAAACATTCAGTACTTC. Translation: CASSQVRAQRAKNIQYF.

The chain couples TRBV29-1 to TRBJ2-3; 7 bases are shared with TRBD2. Germline CDR1 SQVTM, CDR2 ANQGSEA. After removal of 6 bases from V and 2 bases from J, the junction contained 8 bases not matched to a gene. The CDR3 sequence is 14 residues long. The CDR3 coding sequence is TGCAGCGTCGTTGTGCTAGCGGTCACAGATACGCAGTATTTT. Translation gives CSVVVLAVTDTQYF.

V is TRBV20-1 and J is TRBJ2-1; no clear D. The CDR3 has 14 amino acids. V lost 4 bases, J lost 8 bases, and 18 bases lay in between. The germline V gene has CDR1 DFQATT and CDR2 SNEGSKA (reference sequence). For the CDR3, the DNA is TGCAGTGCTACCTCTACCGGGTACATTTATGAGCAGTTCTTC. Its protein product is CSATSTGYIYEQFF.

The J gene is TRBJ2-2, the V gene TRBV6-1; no firm D call. The germline V and J ends were trimmed by 6 bases and 4 bases, with 15 bases remaining between them. The CDR3 sequence is 15 residues long. Germline V CDR1 and CDR2: MNHNS, SASEGT. CDR3 nucleotides: TGTGCCAGCAGGCTCACAATACAGAGCACCGGGGAGCTGTTTTTT. Protein: CASRLTIQSTGELFF.

The chain links TRBV20-1 to TRBJ2-7; TRBD2 aligns across 11 bases. From germline, CDR1 is DFQATT and CDR2 SNEGSKA (reference sequence). CDR3 length: 13 amino acids. J was trimmed by 3 bases and V by 6 bases; bases with no gene match: 4. The CDR3 here is CSARGLAVYEQYF. The CDR3 coding sequence is TGCAGTGCCAGGGGACTAGCGGTCTACGAGCAGTACTTC.

This chain connects TRBV11-2 to TRBJ2-5, with 8 nucleotides matching TRBD2. CDR3 length: 16 amino acids. The trim removed 0 bases at V and 9 bases at J, leaving 12 bases unmatched. Germline V lookup: CDR1 SGHAT, CDR2 FQNNGV. The CDR3 sequence: CASSLDVLAVPGAQYF. Written as DNA, the CDR3 is TGTGCCAGCAGCTTAGATGTACTAGCGGTTCCAGGGGCCCAGTACTTC.

The J gene is TRBJ1-4, the V gene TRBV20-1; 8 nucleotides line up with TRBD1. This CDR3 spans 13 amino acids. Germline V gene data show CDR1 as DFQATT and CDR2 as SNEGSKA (reference sequence). V shed 1 base and J 9 bases; nucleotides not matched to a gene: 4. CDR3 in amino acids: CSARGGTGKKLFF. As DNA, the CDR3 is TGCAGTGCTAGAGGTGGGACAGGTAAAAAACTGTTTTTT.

The sample holds a few counts of this clonotype. The chain employs TRBV7-9 and TRBJ2-4; TRBD2 might be the D (5 bases). In germline, CDR1 is SEHNR, CDR2 FQNEAQ (reference sequence). V lost 4 bases and J 1 base, leaving 14 bases between the germline ends. The CDR3 loop spans 16 amino acids. The chain's CDR3 is CASSSSLQRAKNIQYF. CDR3 nucleotide sequence: TGTGCCAGCAGCTCCTCGCTCCAGCGGGCCAAAAACATTCAGTACTTC.

The chain's CDR3 is CSAVPGQTDTQYF. The CDR3 nucleotides are TGCAGCGCCGTTCCGGGGCAGACAGATACGCAGTATTTT. The genes are TRBV29-1 and TRBJ2-3; D tentatively reads TRBD1 or TRBD2 (5 bases each). This CDR3 spans 13 amino acids. V was pared by 7 bases and J by 3 bases, with 14 bases between. Germline V gene sequence: CDR1 SQVTM, CDR2 ANQGSEA.

The rearrangement links TRBV7-8 to TRBJ2-3, with TRBD2 identical over 7 bases. The CDR3 is made up of 17 amino acids. The germline V gene encodes CDR1 SGHVS and CDR2 FQNEAQ. V was clipped by 4 bases and J by 5 bases; unmatched bases: 15. CDR3 loop: CASSSRSWREFEDTQYF. The CDR3 DNA reads as TGTGCCAGCAGCTCCCGTAGTTGGCGGGAGTTTGAAGATACGCAGTATTTT.

This clonotype occurred once. The rearrangement links TRBV7-8 to TRBJ2-1, with 11 bases fitting TRBD2. The CDR3 is 16 residues long. The trim removed 8 bases at V and 3 bases at J, leaving 9 bases unmatched. Germline CDR1 reads SGHVS; CDR2 reads FQNEAQ. The CDR3 bases are TGTGCCAGCGGCTCCCCCCTAGCGGGAGGCTACAATGAGCAGTTCTTC. The encoded protein is CASGSPLAGGYNEQFF.

This chain uses TRBV7-2 with TRBJ2-1; no firm D call. Deletions cut 1 base from V and 1 base from J, with 8 bases between. Germline CDR1 reads SGHTA; CDR2 reads FQGNSA. The CDR3 is made up of 15 amino acids. CDR3 DNA: TGTGCCAGCAGCTTAGTGACAAAATCCTACAATGAGCAGTTCTTC. Encoded protein: CASSLVTKSYNEQFF.

This clonotype appeared a few times. The rearrangement joins TRBV29-1 to TRBJ2-3, with 7 bases matching TRBD1. The germline gives CDR1 SQVTM, CDR2 ANQGSEA. J gave up 2 bases and V 3 bases, and 2 bases lay outside the gene matches. This CDR3 is 13 amino acids long. The CDR3, as DNA: TGCAGCGTTGAGGGACAGTCCACAGATACGCAGTATTTT. Its protein is CSVEGQSTDTQYF.

A remark on this clonotype: A junction end diverges from the germline sequence, so it may reflect a read error. The chain employs TRBV5-1 and TRBJ2-3; 7 positions match TRBD2. CDR3 length: 16 amino acids. CDR1 and CDR2 (germline): SGHRS, YFSETQ. The CDR3 coding sequence is TGCGCCAGTAGCTTCCTCGGGGAGGGTAGCACAGATACGCAGTATTTT. This gives the protein CASSFLGEGSTDTQYF.

As regards this clonotype: Being one base from a much bigger clone, this may be a read error. The rearrangement uses TRBV5-1 and TRBJ2-3, with 12 bases fitting TRBD2. Unmatched junction bases numbered 8, after V lost 7 bases and J lost 2 bases. This CDR3 comprises 16 residues. Germline lookup yields CDR1 SGHRS and CDR2 YFSETQ. This CDR3 is CASGAGLAGPTDTQYF. The CDR3 DNA reads TGCGCCAGCGGCGCTGGACTAGCGGGACCCACAGATACGCAGTATTTT.

The rearrangement joins TRBV20-1 to TRBJ1-5, with TRBD1 matching over 11 bases. The CDR3 loop spans 15 amino acids. CDR1 DFQATT and CDR2 SNEGSKA come from the germline V gene (reference sequence). V dropped 6 bases and J dropped 0; count of bases not matched to a gene: 4. This chain's CDR3 is CSARTGGISNQPQHF. CDR3 coding DNA: TGCAGTGCCCGGACAGGGGGCATTAGCAATCAGCCCCAGCATTTT.

The genes are TRBV10-2 and TRBJ2-7, with D hard to call. V was trimmed by 6 bases and J by 4 bases, leaving 4 bases between them. CDR1 and CDR2 (germline): WSHSY, SAAADI. CDR3 length equals 10 residues. In DNA, the CDR3 is TGCGCCAGCAGAGAATACGAGCAGTACTTC. Translation: CASREYEQYF.

The gene calls are TRBV12-3 or TRBV12-4 and TRBJ2-5, with 7 bases aligning to TRBD1. The CDR3 runs 14 residues. The ends lost 7 bases at V and 1 base at J; junction bases unmatched: 6. In DNA, the CDR3 is TGTGCCAGCACCCCGACAGGGATCCAAGAGACCCAGTACTTC. Translated, it gives CASTPTGIQETQYF.

The chain employs TRBV12-3 or TRBV12-4 and TRBJ1-5; 9 nucleotides agree with TRBD1. V gave up 6 bases and J gave up 6 bases; unmatched junction bases: 6. The CDR3 spans 14 residues. The CDR3 region is CASRDPGQGQPQHF. Written as DNA, the CDR3 is TGTGCCAGCAGAGACCCGGGACAGGGTCAGCCCCAGCATTTT.

The V call is TRBV11-3, the J call TRBJ2-5; the D gene is possibly TRBD1 (6 bases). Trimming removed 3 bases at V and 2 bases at J, with 13 bases between. Looked up from germline, CDR1 is SGHNT and CDR2 is YENEEA. The CDR3 has 15 residues. In DNA, the CDR3 is TGTGCCAGCAGCTTCCTCGGGACAACGCAAGAGACCCAGTACTTC. This encodes CASSFLGTTQETQYF. Combining the CDR3 with reference TRBV11-3 and TRBJ2-5 gives the whole variable domain EAGVVQSPRYKIIEKKQPVAFWCNPISGHNTLYWYLQNLGQGPELLIRYENEEAVDDSQLPKDRFSAERLKGVDSTLKIQPAELGDSAVYLCASSFLGTTQETQYFGPGTRLLVL.

This chain joins TRBV10-3 and TRBJ1-1; D unresolved. Trimming took 4 bases from V and 0 from J, leaving 9 bases between them. The germline gives CDR1 ENHRY, CDR2 SYGVKD. CDR3 size: 14 residues. CDR3 amino acids: CAISGTGMNTEAFF. CDR3 in DNA: TGTGCCATCAGTGGGACGGGCATGAACACTGAAGCTTTCTTT.